This T cell receptor beta chain stems from a study of T-cell memory formation after mild COVID-19. TCRdb itself ran the 5' RACE reads through MiXCR, one entry per CDR3 protein. The data show fewer than 500,000 distinct CDR3 sequences, around a quarter seen once. The CDR3 is 16 residues long. The ends were cut back, 1 base at V and 0 bases at J, with 7 bases in the middle. The material sequenced was PBMCs or a T cell subset sorted from them (not recorded which). The clonotype was recovered from an adult woman who had mild COVID-19 (a few samples of this study predate the infection). Cell type and time point are not known. The genes are TRBV12-3 or TRBV12-4 and TRBJ2-6, with D unclear. CDR3 in DNA: TGTGCCAGCAGTTTAGTGGCCGCCTCTGGGGCCAACGTCCTGACTTTC. Its translation: CASSLVAASGANVLTF.